This T cell receptor (beta chain) was recorded in a study of blood T cell repertoires in COVID-19. The CDR3 is made up of 13 amino acids. The germline gives CDR1 SGHNT, CDR2 YYREEE (reference sequence). The ends were cut back, 0 bases at V and 5 bases at J, with 8 bases in the middle. This table comes from immunoSEQ multiplex PCR, and its TCRdb copy is limited to in-frame clones, with some not included. Of 130,000 to 150,000 clones listed, 85% to 90% are singletons. The TCR comes from a human donor in a cohort sampled during active COVID-19. This chain connects TRBV5-4 to TRBJ2-5; possible D gene TRBD1, 6 bases. The sequenced material came from peripheral blood. The CDR3 DNA reads as TGTGCCAGCAGCTTGGACAGGGTGGAGACCCAGTACTTC. Translation: CASSLDRVETQYF. Drawing the rest from reference TRBV5-4 and TRBJ2-5, the complete variable domain is ETGVTQSPTHLIKTRGQQVTLRCSSQSGHNTVSWYQQALGQGPQFIFQYYREEENGRGNFPPRFSGLQFPNYSSELNVNALELDDSALYLCASSLDRVETQYFGPGTRLLVL.